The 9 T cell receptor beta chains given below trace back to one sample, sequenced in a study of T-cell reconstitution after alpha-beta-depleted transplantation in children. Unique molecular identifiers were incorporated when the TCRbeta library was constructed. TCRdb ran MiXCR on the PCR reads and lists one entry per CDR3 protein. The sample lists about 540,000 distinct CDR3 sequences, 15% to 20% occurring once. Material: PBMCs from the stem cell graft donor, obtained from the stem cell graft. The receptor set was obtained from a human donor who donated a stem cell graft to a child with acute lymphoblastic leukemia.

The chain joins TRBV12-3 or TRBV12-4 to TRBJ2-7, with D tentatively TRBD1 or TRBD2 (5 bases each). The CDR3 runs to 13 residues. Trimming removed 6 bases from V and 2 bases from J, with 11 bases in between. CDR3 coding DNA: TGTGCCAGCAGGTCGGGACCACCCTACGAGCAGTACTTC. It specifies CASRSGPPYEQYF.

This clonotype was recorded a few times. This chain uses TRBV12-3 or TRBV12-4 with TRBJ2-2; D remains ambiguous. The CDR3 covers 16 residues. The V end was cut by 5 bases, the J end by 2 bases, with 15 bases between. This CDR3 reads CASSQDSNLNTGELFF. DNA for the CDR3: TGTGCCAGCAGTCAAGACTCCAACCTAAACACCGGGGAGCTGTTTTTT.

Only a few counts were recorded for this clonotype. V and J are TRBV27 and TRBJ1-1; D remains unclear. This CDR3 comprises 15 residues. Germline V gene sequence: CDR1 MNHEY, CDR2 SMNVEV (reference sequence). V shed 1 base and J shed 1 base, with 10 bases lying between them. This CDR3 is CASSLFPIGNTEAFF. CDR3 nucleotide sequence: TGTGCCAGCAGTTTATTCCCCATAGGGAACACTGAAGCTTTCTTT.

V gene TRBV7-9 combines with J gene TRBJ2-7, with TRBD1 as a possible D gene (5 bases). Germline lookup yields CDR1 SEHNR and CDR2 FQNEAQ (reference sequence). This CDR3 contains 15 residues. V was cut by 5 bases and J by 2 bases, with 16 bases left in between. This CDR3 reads CASSIDRKGPYEQYF. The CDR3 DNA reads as TGTGCCAGCAGCATCGACAGAAAAGGGCCCTACGAGCAGTACTTC.

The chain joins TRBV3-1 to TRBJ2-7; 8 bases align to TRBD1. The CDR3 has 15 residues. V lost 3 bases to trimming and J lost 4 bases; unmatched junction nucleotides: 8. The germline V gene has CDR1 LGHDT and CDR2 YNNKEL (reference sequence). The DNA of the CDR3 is TGTGCCAGCAGCCACTCAGGGGGCGAGTTGTACGAGCAGTACTTC. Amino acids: CASSHSGGELYEQYF.

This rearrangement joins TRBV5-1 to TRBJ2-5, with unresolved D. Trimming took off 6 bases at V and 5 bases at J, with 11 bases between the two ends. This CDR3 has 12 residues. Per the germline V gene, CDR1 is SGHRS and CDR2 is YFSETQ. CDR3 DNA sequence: TGCGCCAGCACGCGGTTTGGGGAGACCCAGTACTTC. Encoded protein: CASTRFGETQYF.

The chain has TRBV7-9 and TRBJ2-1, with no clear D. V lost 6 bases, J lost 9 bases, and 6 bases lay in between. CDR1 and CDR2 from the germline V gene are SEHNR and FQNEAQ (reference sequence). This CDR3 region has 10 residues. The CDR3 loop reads CASRGIEQFF. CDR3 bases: TGTGCCAGCAGAGGGATTGAGCAGTTCTTC.

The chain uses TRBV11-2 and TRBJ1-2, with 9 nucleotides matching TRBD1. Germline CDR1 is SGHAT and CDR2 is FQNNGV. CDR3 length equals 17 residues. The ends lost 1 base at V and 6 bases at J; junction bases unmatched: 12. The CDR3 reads CASSLGTLQGARDGYTF. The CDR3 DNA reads TGTGCCAGCAGCTTAGGGACCTTACAGGGGGCCAGGGATGGCTACACCTTC.

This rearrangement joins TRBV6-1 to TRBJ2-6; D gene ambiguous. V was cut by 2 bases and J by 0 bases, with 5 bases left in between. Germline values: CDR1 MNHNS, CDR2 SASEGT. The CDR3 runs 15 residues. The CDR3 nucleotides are TGTGCCAGCAGTGAATGGGGCTCTGGGGCCAACGTCCTGACTTTC. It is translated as CASSEWGSGANVLTF.